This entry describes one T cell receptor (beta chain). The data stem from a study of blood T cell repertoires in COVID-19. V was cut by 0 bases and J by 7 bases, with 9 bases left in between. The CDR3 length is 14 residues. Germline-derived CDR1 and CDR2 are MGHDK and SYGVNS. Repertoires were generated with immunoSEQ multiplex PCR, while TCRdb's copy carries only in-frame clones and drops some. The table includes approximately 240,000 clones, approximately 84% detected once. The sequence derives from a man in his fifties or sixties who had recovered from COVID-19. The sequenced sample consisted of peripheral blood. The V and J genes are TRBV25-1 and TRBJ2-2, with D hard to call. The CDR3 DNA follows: TGTGCCAGCAGTGAATATGCGGTGGGCGGGGAGCTGTTTTTT. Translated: CASSEYAVGGELFF.